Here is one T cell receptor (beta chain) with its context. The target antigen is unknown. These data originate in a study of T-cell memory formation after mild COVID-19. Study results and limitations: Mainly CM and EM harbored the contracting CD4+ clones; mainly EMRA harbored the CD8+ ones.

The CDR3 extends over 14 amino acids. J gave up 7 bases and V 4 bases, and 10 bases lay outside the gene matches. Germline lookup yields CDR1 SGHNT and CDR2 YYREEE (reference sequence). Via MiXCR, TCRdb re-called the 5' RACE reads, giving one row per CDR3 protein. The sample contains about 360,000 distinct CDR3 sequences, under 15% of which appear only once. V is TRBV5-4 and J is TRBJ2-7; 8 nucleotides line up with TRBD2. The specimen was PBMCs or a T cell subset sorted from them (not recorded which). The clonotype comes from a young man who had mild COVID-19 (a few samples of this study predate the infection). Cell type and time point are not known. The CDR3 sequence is CASSRVAGRGEQYF. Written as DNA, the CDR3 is TGTGCCAGCAGCCGTGTAGCGGGGCGAGGAGAGCAGTACTTC.